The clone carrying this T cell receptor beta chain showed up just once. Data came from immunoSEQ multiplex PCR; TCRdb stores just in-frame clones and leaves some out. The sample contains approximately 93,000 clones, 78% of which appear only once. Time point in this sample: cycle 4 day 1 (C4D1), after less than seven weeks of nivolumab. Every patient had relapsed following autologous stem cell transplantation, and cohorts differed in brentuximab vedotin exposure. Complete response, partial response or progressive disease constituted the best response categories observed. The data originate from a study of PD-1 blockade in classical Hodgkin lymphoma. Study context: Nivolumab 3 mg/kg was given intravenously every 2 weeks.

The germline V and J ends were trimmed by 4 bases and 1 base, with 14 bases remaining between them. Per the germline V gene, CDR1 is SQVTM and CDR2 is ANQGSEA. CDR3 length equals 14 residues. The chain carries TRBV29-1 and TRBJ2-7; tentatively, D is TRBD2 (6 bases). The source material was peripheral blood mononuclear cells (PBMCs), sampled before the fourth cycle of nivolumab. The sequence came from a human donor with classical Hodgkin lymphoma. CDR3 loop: CSVVGGRTSYEQYF. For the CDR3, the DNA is TGCAGCGTTGTTGGTGGGAGGACTTCCTACGAGCAGTACTTC.